The clone carrying this TCR beta chain was counted at least ten times. This specimen comes from a study of neurological immune-mediated disorders. This CDR3 is 14 amino acids long. Trimming removed 7 bases at V and 4 bases at J, with 14 bases between. CDR1 SGHRS and CDR2 YFSETQ come from the germline V gene. A single record per CDR3 protein comes from TCRdb applying MiXCR to the 5' RACE reads. The sample includes tens of thousands of distinct CDR3 sequences, about 3.5% of them seen just once. Material: PBMCs. The sequence came from a young man with multiple sclerosis. The chain recombines TRBV5-1 with TRBJ2-2; D possibly matches TRBD1 or TRBD2 (5 bases each). In DNA, the CDR3 is TGCGCCAGCGGCACGGGACGGATCACCGGGGAGCTGTTTTTT. Protein sequence: CASGTGRITGELFF.